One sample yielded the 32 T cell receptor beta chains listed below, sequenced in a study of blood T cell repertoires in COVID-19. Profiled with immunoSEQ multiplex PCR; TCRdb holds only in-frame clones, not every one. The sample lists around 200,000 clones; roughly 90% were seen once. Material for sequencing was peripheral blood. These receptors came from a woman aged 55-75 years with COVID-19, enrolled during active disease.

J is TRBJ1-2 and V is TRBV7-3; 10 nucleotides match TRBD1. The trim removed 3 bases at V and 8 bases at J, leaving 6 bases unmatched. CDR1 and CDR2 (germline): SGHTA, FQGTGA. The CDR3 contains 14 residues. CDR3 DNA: TGTGCCAGCAGCTTGGGGACAGGGGCAGGGGGCTACACCTTC. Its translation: CASSLGTGAGGYTF.

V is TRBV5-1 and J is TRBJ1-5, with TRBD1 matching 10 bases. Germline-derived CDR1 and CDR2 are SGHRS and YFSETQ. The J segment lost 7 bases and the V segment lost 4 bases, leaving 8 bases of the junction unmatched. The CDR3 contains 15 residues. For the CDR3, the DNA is TGCGCCAGCAGCCCCTGGACAGGGGGGGACCAGCCCCAGCATTTT. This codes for CASSPWTGGDQPQHF.

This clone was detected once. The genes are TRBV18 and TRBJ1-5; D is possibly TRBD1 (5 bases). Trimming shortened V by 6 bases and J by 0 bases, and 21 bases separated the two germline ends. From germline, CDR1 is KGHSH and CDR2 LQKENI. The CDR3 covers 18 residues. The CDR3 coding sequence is TGTGCCAGCTCCCACGTCAGGGCCGAAATGTATAGCAATCAGCCCCAGCATTTT. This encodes CASSHVRAEMYSNQPQHF.

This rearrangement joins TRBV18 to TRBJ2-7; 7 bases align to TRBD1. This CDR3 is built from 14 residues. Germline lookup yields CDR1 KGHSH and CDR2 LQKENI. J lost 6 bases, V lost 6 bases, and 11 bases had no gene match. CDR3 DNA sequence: TGTGCCAGCTCCCCGACAGGGTCTGGGGTCGAGCAGTACTTC. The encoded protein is CASSPTGSGVEQYF. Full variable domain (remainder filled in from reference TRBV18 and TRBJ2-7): NAGVMQNPRHLVRRRGQEARLRCSPMKGHSHVYWYRQLPEEGLKFMVYLQKENIIDESGMPKERFSAEFPKEGPSILRIQQVVRGDSAAYFCASSPTGSGVEQYFGPGTRLTVT.

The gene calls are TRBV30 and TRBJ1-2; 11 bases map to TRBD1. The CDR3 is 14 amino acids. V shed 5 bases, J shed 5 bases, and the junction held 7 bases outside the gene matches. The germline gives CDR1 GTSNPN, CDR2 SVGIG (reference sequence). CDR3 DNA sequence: TGTGCCTGGGGACAGGGGGCGGTAGGGTATGGCTACACCTTC. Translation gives CAWGQGAVGYGYTF.

The CDR3 loop reads CASSYNRATEAFF. CDR3 sequence (DNA): TGTGCCAGCAGTTACAACAGGGCCACTGAAGCTTTCTTT. The chain has TRBV6-5 and TRBJ1-1, with D tentatively TRBD1 (6 bases). The CDR3 extends over 13 amino acids. Trimming removed 2 bases at V and 4 bases at J, with 8 bases between. CDR1 and CDR2 (germline): MNHEY, SVGAGI.

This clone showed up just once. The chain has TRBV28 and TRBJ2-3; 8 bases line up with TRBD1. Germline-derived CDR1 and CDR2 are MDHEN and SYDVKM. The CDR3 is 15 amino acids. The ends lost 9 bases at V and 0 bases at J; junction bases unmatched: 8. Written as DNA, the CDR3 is TGTGCCAGTATGACAGGGGCGGATAGCACAGATACGCAGTATTTT. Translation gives CASMTGADSTDTQYF.

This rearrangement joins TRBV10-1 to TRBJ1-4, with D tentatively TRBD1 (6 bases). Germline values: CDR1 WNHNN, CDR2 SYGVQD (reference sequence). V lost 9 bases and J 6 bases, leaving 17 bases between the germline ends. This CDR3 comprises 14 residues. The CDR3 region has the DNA TGCGCCAGGACGTTTACAGGGAGGGATGAAAAACTGTTTTTT. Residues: CARTFTGRDEKLFF.

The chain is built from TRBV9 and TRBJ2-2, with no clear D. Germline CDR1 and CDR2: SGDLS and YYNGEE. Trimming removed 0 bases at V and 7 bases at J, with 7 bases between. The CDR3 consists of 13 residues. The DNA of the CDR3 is TGTGCCAGCAGCGTAGAATTCGGCGGGGAGCTGTTTTTT. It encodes CASSVEFGGELFF.

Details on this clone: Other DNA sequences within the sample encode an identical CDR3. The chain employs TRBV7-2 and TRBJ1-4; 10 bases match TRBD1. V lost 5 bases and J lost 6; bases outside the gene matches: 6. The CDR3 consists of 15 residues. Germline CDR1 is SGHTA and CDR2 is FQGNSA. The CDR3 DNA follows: TGTGCCAGCAGCCTTTCCGGGACAGGGGATGAAAAACTGTTTTTT. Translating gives CASSLSGTGDEKLFF.

CDR3 region: CSASVAPAGFEAFF. DNA for the CDR3: TGCAGTGCTAGTGTTGCTCCGGCGGGGTTTGAAGCTTTCTTT. The chain recombines TRBV20-1 with TRBJ1-1; D ambiguous. The CDR3 extends over 14 amino acids. V was trimmed by 3 bases and J by 7 bases, leaving 18 bases between them. Germline V gives CDR1 DFQATT, CDR2 SNEGSKA (reference sequence).

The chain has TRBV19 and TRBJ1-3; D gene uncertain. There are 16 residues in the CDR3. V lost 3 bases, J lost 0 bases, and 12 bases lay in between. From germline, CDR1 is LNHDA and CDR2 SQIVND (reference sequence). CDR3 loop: CASSIGLATSGNTIYF. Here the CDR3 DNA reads TGTGCCAGTAGTATCGGGTTAGCGACCTCTGGAAACACCATATATTTT.

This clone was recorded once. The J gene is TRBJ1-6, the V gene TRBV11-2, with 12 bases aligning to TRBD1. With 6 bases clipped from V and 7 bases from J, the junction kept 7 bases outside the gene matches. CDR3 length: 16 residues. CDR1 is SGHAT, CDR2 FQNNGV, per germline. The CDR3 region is CASRRTGTGGNSPLHF. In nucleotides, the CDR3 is TGTGCCAGCAGGCGTACCGGGACAGGGGGCAATTCACCCCTCCACTTT.

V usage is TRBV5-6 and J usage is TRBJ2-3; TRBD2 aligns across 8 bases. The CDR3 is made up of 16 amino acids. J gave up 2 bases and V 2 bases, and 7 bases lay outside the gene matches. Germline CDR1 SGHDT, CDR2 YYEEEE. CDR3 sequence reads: CASSFVLAASTDTQYF. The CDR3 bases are TGTGCCAGCAGCTTTGTACTAGCGGCCTCCACAGATACGCAGTATTTT.

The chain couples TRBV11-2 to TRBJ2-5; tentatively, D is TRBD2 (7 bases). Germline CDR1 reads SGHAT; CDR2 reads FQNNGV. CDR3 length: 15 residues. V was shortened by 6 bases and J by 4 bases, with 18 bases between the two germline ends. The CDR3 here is CASSGRGSKRETQYF. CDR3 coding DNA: TGTGCCAGCAGTGGGAGGGGGAGTAAACGAGAGACCCAGTACTTC.

The CDR3 sequence: CAWSPRVRDRGLNEQFF. The CDR3 coding sequence is TGTGCCTGGAGTCCCCGAGTTCGGGACAGGGGGCTGAATGAGCAGTTCTTC. The chain links TRBV30 to TRBJ2-1; TRBD1 aligns across 12 bases. The germline gives CDR1 GTSNPN, CDR2 SVGIG (reference sequence). The V and J ends lost 2 bases and 7 bases, in that order; junction bases with no gene match: 12. This CDR3 spans 17 amino acids. The full variable domain, rest sourced from reference TRBV30 and TRBJ2-1, is SQTIHQWPATLVQPVGSPLSLECTVEGTSNPNLYWYRQAAGRGLQLLFYSVGIGQISSEVPQNLSASRPQDRQFILSSKKLLLSDSGFYLCAWSPRVRDRGLNEQFFGPGTRLTVL.

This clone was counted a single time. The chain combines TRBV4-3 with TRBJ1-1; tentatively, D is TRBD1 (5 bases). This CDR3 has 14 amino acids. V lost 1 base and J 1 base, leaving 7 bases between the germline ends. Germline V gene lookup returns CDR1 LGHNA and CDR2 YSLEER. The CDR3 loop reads CASSQVQGNTEAFF. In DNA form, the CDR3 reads TGCGCCAGCAGCCAAGTTCAGGGGAACACTGAAGCTTTCTTT.

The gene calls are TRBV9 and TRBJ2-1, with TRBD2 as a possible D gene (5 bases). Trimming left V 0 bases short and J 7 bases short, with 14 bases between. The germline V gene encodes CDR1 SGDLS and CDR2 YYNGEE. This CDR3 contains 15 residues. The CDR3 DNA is TGTGCCAGCAGCGTAGTAGCCGTGACGGGGAATGAGCAGTTCTTC. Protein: CASSVVAVTGNEQFF.

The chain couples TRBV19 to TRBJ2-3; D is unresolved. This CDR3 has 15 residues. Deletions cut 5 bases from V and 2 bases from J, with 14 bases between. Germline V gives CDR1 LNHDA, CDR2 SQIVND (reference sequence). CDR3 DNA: TGTGCCAGTAGTCCCCCCGCAGTATCCACAGATACGCAGTATTTT. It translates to CASSPPAVSTDTQYF.

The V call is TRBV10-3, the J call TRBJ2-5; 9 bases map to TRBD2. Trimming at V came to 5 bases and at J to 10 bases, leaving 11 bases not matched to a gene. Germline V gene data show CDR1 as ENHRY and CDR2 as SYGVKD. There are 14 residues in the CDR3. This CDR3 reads CAISPWREGEGQYF. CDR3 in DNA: TGTGCCATCAGTCCGTGGCGGGAGGGAGAAGGCCAGTACTTC.

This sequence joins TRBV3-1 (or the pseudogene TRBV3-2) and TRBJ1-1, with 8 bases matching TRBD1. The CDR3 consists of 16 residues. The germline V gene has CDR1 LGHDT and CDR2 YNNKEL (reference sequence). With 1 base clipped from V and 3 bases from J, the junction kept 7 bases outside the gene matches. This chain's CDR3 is CASSQVGGRGHTEAFF. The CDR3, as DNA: TGTGCCAGCAGCCAAGTAGGGGGCAGGGGGCACACTGAAGCTTTCTTT.

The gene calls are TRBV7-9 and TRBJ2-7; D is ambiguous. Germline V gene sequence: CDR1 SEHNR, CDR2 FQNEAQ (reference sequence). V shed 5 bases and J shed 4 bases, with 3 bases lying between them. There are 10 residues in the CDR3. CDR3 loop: CASSPYEQYF. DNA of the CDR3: TGTGCCAGCAGCCCATACGAGCAGTACTTC.

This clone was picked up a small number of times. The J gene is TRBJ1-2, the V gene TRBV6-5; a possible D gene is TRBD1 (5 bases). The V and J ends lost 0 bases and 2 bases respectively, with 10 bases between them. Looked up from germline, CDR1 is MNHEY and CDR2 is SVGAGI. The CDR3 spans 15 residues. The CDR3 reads CASSYSQGGNYGYTF. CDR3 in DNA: TGTGCCAGCAGTTACTCTCAGGGTGGGAACTATGGCTACACCTTC.

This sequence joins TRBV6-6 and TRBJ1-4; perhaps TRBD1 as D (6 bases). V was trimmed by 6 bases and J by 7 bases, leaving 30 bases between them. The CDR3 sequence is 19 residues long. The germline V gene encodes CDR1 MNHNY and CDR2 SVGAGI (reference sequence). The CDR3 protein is CASSYLTPGGKGGIEKLFF. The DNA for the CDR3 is TGTGCCAGCAGCTACCTCACCCCGGGGGGAAAGGGGGGAATTGAAAAACTGTTTTTT.

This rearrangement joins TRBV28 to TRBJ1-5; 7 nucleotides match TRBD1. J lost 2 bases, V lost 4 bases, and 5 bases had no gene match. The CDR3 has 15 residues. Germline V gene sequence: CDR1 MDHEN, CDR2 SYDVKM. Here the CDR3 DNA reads TGTGCCAGCAGTTCATTTGACAGGGGCAATCAGCCCCAGCATTTT. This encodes CASSSFDRGNQPQHF.

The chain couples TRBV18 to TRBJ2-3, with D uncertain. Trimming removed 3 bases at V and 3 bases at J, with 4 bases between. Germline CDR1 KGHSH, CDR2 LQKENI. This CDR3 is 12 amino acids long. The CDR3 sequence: CASSPRTDTQYF. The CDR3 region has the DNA TGTGCCAGCTCACCTAGAACAGATACGCAGTATTTT.

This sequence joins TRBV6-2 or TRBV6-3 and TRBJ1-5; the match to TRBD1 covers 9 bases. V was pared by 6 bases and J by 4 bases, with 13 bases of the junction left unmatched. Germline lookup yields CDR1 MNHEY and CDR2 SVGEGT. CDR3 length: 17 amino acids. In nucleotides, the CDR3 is TGTGCCAGCAGCCCCACCCGGCGGGACAGGGTAAATCAGCCCCAGCATTTT. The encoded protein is CASSPTRRDRVNQPQHF.

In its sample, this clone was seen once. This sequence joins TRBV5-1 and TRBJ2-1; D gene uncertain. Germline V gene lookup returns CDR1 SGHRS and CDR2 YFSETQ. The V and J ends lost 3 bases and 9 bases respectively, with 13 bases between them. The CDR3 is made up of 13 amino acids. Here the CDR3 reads CASSSVVGGEQFF. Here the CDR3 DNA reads TGCGCCAGCAGCTCGGTAGTTGGCGGTGAGCAGTTCTTC.

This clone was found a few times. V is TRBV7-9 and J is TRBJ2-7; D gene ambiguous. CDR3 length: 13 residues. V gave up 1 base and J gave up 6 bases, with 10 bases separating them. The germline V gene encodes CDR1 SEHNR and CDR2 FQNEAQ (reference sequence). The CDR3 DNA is TGTGCCAGCAGCTTAGACCAGTGGCTCGAGCAGTACTTC. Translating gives CASSLDQWLEQYF.

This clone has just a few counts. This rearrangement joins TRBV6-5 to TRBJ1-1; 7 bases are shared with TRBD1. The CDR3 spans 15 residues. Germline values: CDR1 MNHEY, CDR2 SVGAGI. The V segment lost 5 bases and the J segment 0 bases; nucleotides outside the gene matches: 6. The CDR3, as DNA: TGTGCCAGCAGTCCCGGGACAGAAATGAACACTGAAGCTTTCTTT. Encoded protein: CASSPGTEMNTEAFF.

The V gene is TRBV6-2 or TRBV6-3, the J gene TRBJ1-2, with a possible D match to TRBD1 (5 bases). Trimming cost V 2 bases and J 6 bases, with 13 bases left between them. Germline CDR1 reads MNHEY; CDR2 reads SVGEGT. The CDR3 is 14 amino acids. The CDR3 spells CASSYGGPGDGYTF. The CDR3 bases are TGTGCCAGCAGTTACGGAGGCCCGGGGGATGGCTACACCTTC.

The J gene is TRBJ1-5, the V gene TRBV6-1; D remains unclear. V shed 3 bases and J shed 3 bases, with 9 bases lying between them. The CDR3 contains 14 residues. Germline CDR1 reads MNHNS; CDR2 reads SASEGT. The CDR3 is CASSDSGSNQPQHF. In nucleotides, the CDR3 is TGTGCCAGCAGTGATTCGGGGTCCAATCAGCCCCAGCATTTT.